This note documents a single T cell receptor (beta chain) sequence. Separate from the roughly 700-subject first cohort was the 120-subject validation cohort, to which the donors belonged. The data were taken from a study of cytomegalovirus exposure and HLA in healthy donors. This CDR3 spans 17 amino acids. V was shortened by 3 bases and J by 0 bases, with 15 bases between the two germline ends. CDR1 LNHDA and CDR2 SQIVND come from the germline V gene (reference sequence). Sequencing was performed with immunoSEQ multiplex PCR; in TCRdb, only in-frame clones are kept and a portion is missing. In the table there are about 360,000 clones, roughly 85% of which are singletons.

The chain combines TRBV19 with TRBJ2-1; perhaps TRBD2 as D (6 bases). The clonotype comes from a woman under 30 in good health and CMV-seronegative. Sequences were obtained from PBMCs. This CDR3 reads CASSMSGGSHSYNEQFF. CDR3 in DNA: TGTGCCAGTAGTATGTCCGGAGGGTCGCACTCCTACAATGAGCAGTTCTTC.